Below, 25 T cell receptor beta chains from the same sample are listed, as sequenced in a study of cytomegalovirus exposure and HLA in healthy donors. A multiplex PCR was run with 60 Vbeta primers and 13 Jbeta primers. The repertoire was sequenced with immunoSEQ multiplex PCR; TCRdb's copy has only in-frame clones and lacks some. Of just over 200,000 clones in the sample, roughly 68% were seen once. The sample was PBMCs. Receptors were obtained from a man aged 35-49 years in good health and CMV-seropositive.

The chain has TRBV28 and TRBJ2-2, with 7 bases identical to TRBD1. Per germline, CDR1 MDHEN and CDR2 SYDVKM. The CDR3 totals 13 residues. The V segment lost 8 bases and the J segment 1 base; nucleotides outside the gene matches: 1. CDR3 sequence (DNA): TGTGCCAGCGACAGGGAGAACACCGGGGAGCTGTTTTTT. It translates to CASDRENTGELFF.

In DNA form, the CDR3 reads TGCGCCAGCAGCCCTCCCACTCCCAGCAGGGGTTTGGAGAATCAGCCCCAGCATTTT. It encodes CASSPPTPSRGLENQPQHF. The chain uses TRBV5-1 and TRBJ1-5, with D possibly matching TRBD1 (6 bases). The CDR3 length is 19 residues. CDR1 and CDR2 (germline): SGHRS, YFSETQ. With 4 bases removed from V and 4 bases from J, the gap between germline ends came to 27 bases.

V usage is TRBV5-1 and J usage is TRBJ2-1, with TRBD2 matching 10 bases. Germline V gene lookup returns CDR1 SGHRS and CDR2 YFSETQ. J gave up 7 bases and V 3 bases, and 13 bases lay outside the gene matches. The CDR3 length is 17 residues. The CDR3 spells CASSWGPLAGGSNEQFF. CDR3 coding DNA: TGCGCCAGCAGCTGGGGACCTTTAGCGGGGGGCTCAAATGAGCAGTTCTTC.

The chain uses TRBV15 and TRBJ2-7; a possible D gene is TRBD2 (6 bases). The CDR3 covers 13 residues. The V and J ends lost 4 bases and 0 bases respectively, with 7 bases between them. Germline CDR1 reads LNHNV; CDR2 reads YYDKDF (reference sequence). DNA for the CDR3: TGTGCCACCAGCAACGGGAGCTCCTACGAGCAGTACTTC. Its protein is CATSNGSSYEQYF.

The chain links TRBV5-4 to TRBJ2-5; D call uncertain. Trimming removed 3 bases at V and 5 bases at J, with 17 bases between. Germline V gene sequence: CDR1 SGHNT, CDR2 YYREEE (reference sequence). The CDR3 has 15 amino acids. DNA of the CDR3: TGTGCCAGCAGCTCCGTAAACGAGCGCGCCGAGACCCAGTACTTC. The encoded protein is CASSSVNERAETQYF.

The V and J genes are TRBV5-6 and TRBJ2-5; the D is unclear. The closer fit of TRBJ2-7 to the DNA end suggests the J call may be wrong. Germline CDR1 is SGHDT and CDR2 is YYEEEE. CDR3 length equals 13 residues. CDR3 DNA: TGTGCCAGCAGCTTTAAAAGCACCTACGAGCAGTACTTC. Translation: CASSFKSTYEQYF.

The chain uses TRBV5-4 and TRBJ1-4, with D maybe TRBD1 (6 bases). Trimming took off 4 bases at V and 8 bases at J, with 18 bases between the two ends. This CDR3 region has 15 residues. CDR1 and CDR2 (germline): SGHNT, YYREEE (reference sequence). The CDR3 here is CASSKSGTNKEKLFF. The CDR3 nucleotides are TGTGCCAGCAGCAAATCCGGGACAAACAAGGAAAAACTGTTTTTT.

The chain uses TRBV6-1 and TRBJ2-7; tentative D call: TRBD1 (5 bases). V was shortened by 5 bases and J by 8 bases, with 16 bases between the two germline ends. The germline CDR1 and CDR2 sequences are MNHNS and SASEGT. The CDR3 contains 13 residues. Written as DNA, the CDR3 is TGTGCCAGCAGTTCACTGACAGATACGAAGCAGTACTTC. This translates into CASSSLTDTKQYF.

The chain combines TRBV11-2 with TRBJ1-5; tentatively, D is TRBD1 (5 bases). V gave up 1 base and J gave up 5 bases, with 9 bases separating them. Germline lookup yields CDR1 SGHAT and CDR2 FQNNGV. The CDR3 totals 14 residues. CDR3 coding DNA: TGTGCCAGCAGCTTAGGTACAGGAGATCAGCCCCAGCATTTT. It yields the protein CASSLGTGDQPQHF.

V usage is TRBV2 and J usage is TRBJ1-1; 8 nucleotides match TRBD1. The trim removed 9 bases at V and 0 bases at J, leaving 6 bases unmatched. From germline, CDR1 is SNHLY and CDR2 FYNNEI. The CDR3 totals 14 residues. CDR3 DNA: TGTGCCAGAGACAGGGGACCCTTGAACACTGAAGCTTTCTTT. This gives the protein CARDRGPLNTEAFF.

The rearrangement uses TRBV21-1 and TRBJ2-5; the table's D gene call, TRBD2, was not cross checked with the DNA. TRBV21-1 is a pseudogene locus. The CDR3 extends over 14 amino acids. The DNA of the CDR3 is TGTGCCAGCAGCGTCCAGCGGGGAGCAGAGACCCAGTACTTC. Its protein product is CASSVQRGAETQYF.

This clone was seen more than once but under ten times. The gene calls are TRBV4-1 and TRBJ1-3; no clear D gene. The germline V gene has CDR1 MGHRA and CDR2 YSYEKL. The CDR3 has 14 amino acids. The ends were cut back, 1 base at V and 3 bases at J, with 7 bases in the middle. CDR3 in DNA: TGCGCCAGCAGCCAAGTATTGAGTGGAAACACCATATATTTT. Its protein product is CASSQVLSGNTIYF.

The sample holds one count of this clone. The V gene is TRBV7-9, the J gene TRBJ1-1, with a weak D call TRBD1 (5 bases). This CDR3 is 16 amino acids long. From germline, CDR1 is SEHNR and CDR2 FQNEAQ (reference sequence). The V and J ends lost 8 bases and 5 bases respectively, with 24 bases between them. DNA for the CDR3: TGTGCCAGCGCCCGAGACAGCCTAAGCGGGGGAACTGAAGCTTTCTTT. It translates to CASARDSLSGGTEAFF.

This chain's CDR3 is CASSTNGGGGETQYF. DNA of the CDR3: TGCGCCAGCAGCACAAACGGTGGTGGAGGAGAGACCCAGTACTTC. The V and J genes are TRBV5-1 and TRBJ2-5; D is perhaps TRBD2 (5 bases). The CDR3 is made up of 15 amino acids. V was shortened by 4 bases and J by 4 bases, with 17 bases between the two germline ends. Germline lookup yields CDR1 SGHRS and CDR2 YFSETQ.

V and J are TRBV15 and TRBJ2-5; 7 nucleotides agree with TRBD1. TRBJ2-7 explains the end of the DNA better; the J call may be wrong. Germline CDR1 is LNHNV and CDR2 is YYDKDF (reference sequence). This CDR3 contains 13 residues. The chain's CDR3 is CATGMGQPYEQYF. The CDR3 DNA is TGTGCCACCGGGATGGGACAGCCCTACGAGCAGTACTTC.

A single count supports this clone. The junction does not match germline at one end; this may be a read error. The rearrangement uses TRBV7-3 and TRBJ2-4; TRBD2 matches 7 bases. Germline values: CDR1 SGHTA, CDR2 FQGTGA. The CDR3 is made up of 13 amino acids. The CDR3 loop reads CSSSLGRGDIQYF. CDR3 bases: TGTTCCAGCAGCTTAGGTCGGGGGGACATTCAGTACTTC.

The J gene is TRBJ1-5, the V gene TRBV28; 11 bases map to TRBD1. The CDR3 loop spans 15 amino acids. Trimming at V came to 4 bases and at J to 3 bases, leaving 2 bases not matched to a gene. CDR1 and CDR2 (germline): MDHEN, SYDVKM. The CDR3 DNA is TGTGCCAGCAGTTCGGACAGGGGGCACAATCAGCCCCAGCATTTT. Translated, it gives CASSSDRGHNQPQHF. The complete variable domain, with remaining parts taken from reference TRBV28 and TRBJ1-5, reads DVKVTQSSRYLVKRTGEKVFLECVQDMDHENMFWYRQDPGLGLRLIYFSYDVKMKEKGDIPEGYSVSREKKERFSLILESASTNQTSMYLCASSSDRGHNQPQHFGDGTRLSIL.

This clone was counted only a few times. CDR3 nucleotides: TGTGCCAGCAGCTTGGAACAGGGGGATTGGTATGGCTACACCTTC. This sequence encodes CASSLEQGDWYGYTF. The chain carries TRBV5-4 and TRBJ1-2; 8 bases are shared with TRBD1. The trim removed 0 bases at V and 5 bases at J, leaving 6 bases unmatched. Germline V gene sequence: CDR1 SGHNT, CDR2 YYREEE (reference sequence). The CDR3 sequence is 15 residues long.

On this clone: This same CDR3 is encoded by further DNA sequences in the sample. The chain links TRBV5-4 to TRBJ1-2; 11 nucleotides line up with TRBD1. CDR3 length equals 15 residues. The germline V gene has CDR1 SGHNT and CDR2 YYREEE (reference sequence). V was clipped by 2 bases and J by 2 bases; unmatched bases: 2. CDR3 amino acids: CASSFRDRGNYGYTF. CDR3 nucleotide sequence: TGTGCCAGCAGCTTTAGGGACAGGGGGAACTATGGCTACACCTTC.

The genes are TRBV28 and TRBJ1-5; possibly TRBD1 for D (6 bases). Between the trimmed V and J ends, which lost 6 bases and 9 bases, there was a span of 18 bases. The CDR3 spans 14 residues. CDR1 and CDR2 from the germline V gene are MDHEN and SYDVKM. The CDR3 nucleotides read TGTGCCAGCAGCAAGGGACACAGCCTGGGGCCCCAGCATTTT. Its translation: CASSKGHSLGPQHF. Complete variable domain (other parts from reference TRBV28 and TRBJ1-5): DVKVTQSSRYLVKRTGEKVFLECVQDMDHENMFWYRQDPGLGLRLIYFSYDVKMKEKGDIPEGYSVSREKKERFSLILESASTNQTSMYLCASSKGHSLGPQHFGDGTRLSIL.

The chain combines TRBV7-2 with TRBJ2-5, with 8 positions matching TRBD1. CDR1 is SGHTA and CDR2 is FQGNSA in the germline V gene. Trimming cost V 5 bases and J 5 bases; bases outside gene matches: 10. This CDR3 has 15 amino acids. The CDR3 here is CASSRGQARRETQYF. The CDR3 nucleotides read TGTGCCAGCAGCCGGGGACAGGCCCGGAGGGAGACCCAGTACTTC.

This chain uses TRBV6-6 with TRBJ1-1; 8 bases line up with TRBD1. V lost 2 bases to trimming and J lost 10 bases; unmatched junction nucleotides: 0. The germline gives CDR1 MNHNY, CDR2 SVGAGI (reference sequence). CDR3 length: 11 residues. The CDR3 DNA follows: TGTGCCAGCAGTTACGACAGGGGAGCTTTCTTT. It yields the protein CASSYDRGAFF.

This clone has a handful of counts. The genes are TRBV10-2 and TRBJ1-2, with D possibly matching TRBD1 (5 bases). In germline, CDR1 is WSHSY, CDR2 SAAADI. This CDR3 comprises 13 residues. V lost 5 bases and J 0 bases, leaving 7 bases between the germline ends. Here the CDR3 reads CASSRTPNYGYTF. DNA for the CDR3: TGCGCCAGCAGTCGGACACCTAACTATGGCTACACCTTC.

This sequence joins TRBV5-6 and TRBJ2-7; 7 bases agree with TRBD1. After removal of 5 bases from V and 3 bases from J, the junction contained 8 bases not matched to a gene. This CDR3 is 14 amino acids long. The germline V gene has CDR1 SGHDT and CDR2 YYEEEE. CDR3 sequence: CASRRTGDGYEQYF. CDR3 sequence (DNA): TGTGCCAGCAGGCGTACAGGGGATGGCTACGAGCAGTACTTC.

V is TRBV19 and J is TRBJ2-2; no clear D. The CDR3 length is 13 residues. Germline values: CDR1 LNHDA, CDR2 SQIVND (reference sequence). V lost 5 bases and J 1 base, leaving 5 bases between the germline ends. The CDR3, as DNA: TGTGCCAGTAGTCTCCTGAACACCGGGGAGCTGTTTTTT. It encodes CASSLLNTGELFF.